This T cell receptor (beta chain) originates from a study of PD-L1 blockade in urothelial cancer. V lost 5 bases, J lost 7 bases, and 14 bases lay in between. The germline V gene encodes CDR1 SGHNT and CDR2 YENEEA. There are 13 residues in the CDR3. Sample time point: pretreatment peripheral blood. TCRdb's copy holds only in-frame clones and misses some; the assay was immunoSEQ multiplex PCR. Of 55,000 to 80,000 clones listed, under 90% were seen once; the top ten hold roughly 3.2%. The V gene is TRBV11-3, the J gene TRBJ1-1, with D perhaps matching TRBD1 (6 bases). The starting material was PBMCs, obtained around atezolizumab (anti-PD-L1) treatment. This clonotype originated in a man aged 70-80 years with urothelial cancer. The CDR3 DNA follows: TGTGCCAGCAGCGAAAACGGCAGGGGTGAAGCTTTCTTT. This sequence encodes CASSENGRGEAFF.